This T cell receptor beta chain was profiled in a study of Ad26.COV2.S vaccination and SARS-CoV-2 variants. Study-level results: Compared with placebo recipients, vaccine recipients had higher spike-specific TCR breadth.

Sequencing used immunoSEQ multiplex PCR; TCRdb keeps in-frame clones, though not all of them. The sample holds around 340,000 clones, around 88% seen once. The treatment here: 15 to 20 received Ad26.COV2.S at low or high dose, single or two shots; several received placebo; per-sample allocation not given. Sampling occurred on day 63 after the first vaccine or placebo injection. There are 14 residues in the CDR3. CDR1 is WSHSY and CDR2 is SAAADI in the germline V gene. Trimming at V came to 6 bases and at J to 1 base, leaving 1 base not matched to a gene. Of note for this clone: Its antigen is as yet unknown.

The receptor comes from a person aged 18-65 years who received the Ad26.COV2.S COVID-19 vaccine or a placebo. V is TRBV10-2 and J is TRBJ1-5; 9 nucleotides match TRBD1. Source: peripheral blood, taken in a trial of Ad26.COV2.S vaccine versus placebo. In DNA, the CDR3 is TGCGCCAGCAGAGGACAGGGGAGCAATCAGCCCCAGCATTTT. Translating gives CASRGQGSNQPQHF.